Following are 12 T cell receptor beta chains from one sample sequenced in a study of radiation and T cells in renal cell carcinoma. Time point reported: baseline pretreatment blood. Described treatment: 15 Gy SBRT to primary tumor, nephrectomy 4 weeks later. TCRdb keeps only in-frame clones here, not all; method: immunoSEQ multiplex PCR. The sample includes about 130,000 clones, roughly 90% of them seen just once. The sequencing here drew on blood, taken from a patient whose treatment included radiotherapy and nephrectomy. The receptors come from a woman aged 45 to 65 with renal cell carcinoma.

This chain connects TRBV5-1 to TRBJ2-3; D may be TRBD2 (5 bases). Germline CDR1 reads SGHRS; CDR2 reads YFSETQ. Deletions cut 4 bases from V and 2 bases from J, with 11 bases between. The length of the CDR3 is 14 residues. The CDR3 protein is CASSLRLNTDTQYF. CDR3 bases: TGCGCCAGCAGCCTACGACTAAACACAGATACGCAGTATTTT.

The rearrangement joins TRBV5-1 to TRBJ1-6, with D unresolved. The V end was cut by 0 bases, the J end by 5 bases, with 6 bases between. The germline V gene encodes CDR1 SGHRS and CDR2 YFSETQ. The CDR3 runs to 14 residues. The CDR3 sequence: CASSLEADNSPLHF. In DNA form, the CDR3 reads TGCGCCAGCAGCTTGGAGGCAGATAATTCACCCCTCCACTTT.

The V gene is TRBV14, the J gene TRBJ1-1; D may be TRBD1 (5 bases). V lost 3 bases, J lost 3 bases, and 8 bases lay in between. Germline CDR1 and CDR2: SGHDN and FVKESK. The CDR3 runs to 13 residues. The CDR3 DNA reads TGTGCCAGCAGCCATGGGACTTACACTGAAGCTTTCTTT. Translated, it gives CASSHGTYTEAFF.

The V and J genes are TRBV18 and TRBJ1-5; no firm D call. CDR1 and CDR2 (germline): KGHSH, LQKENI. V was pared by 6 bases and J by 0 bases, with 15 bases between. CDR3 length: 16 amino acids. The CDR3 DNA reads as TGTGCCAGCTCGTCTTCTGGGCGGTATAGCAATCAGCCCCAGCATTTT. Protein product: CASSSSGRYSNQPQHF.

The chain recombines TRBV7-9 with TRBJ1-2; 9 bases fit TRBD1. V shed 4 bases and J 2 bases; nucleotides not matched to a gene: 8. Germline V CDR1 and CDR2: SEHNR, FQNEAQ (reference sequence). The CDR3 contains 16 residues. In DNA form, the CDR3 reads TGTGCCAGCAGCTGGACAGGGGACCATGACAACTATGGCTACACCTTC. It specifies CASSWTGDHDNYGYTF.

The chain employs TRBV15 and TRBJ1-2; perhaps TRBD1 as D (5 bases). The CDR3 is 15 amino acids. Trimming took off 0 bases at V and 4 bases at J, with 12 bases between the two ends. CDR1 is LNHNV, CDR2 YYDKDF, per germline (reference sequence). The DNA for the CDR3 is TGTGCCACCAGCAGAGATCTTGGGGGTTCCTATGGCTACACCTTC. Translation: CATSRDLGGSYGYTF.

The rearrangement joins TRBV29-1 to TRBJ1-2; TRBD1 aligns across 9 bases. With 6 bases clipped from V and 4 bases from J, the junction kept 3 bases outside the gene matches. Germline CDR1 SQVTM, CDR2 ANQGSEA. This CDR3 contains 12 residues. The CDR3 DNA reads TGCAGCGTCGAGGACAGGGGCTATGGCTACACCTTC. Its protein is CSVEDRGYGYTF. The full variable domain, in which reference TRBV29-1 and TRBJ1-2 provide the parts outside the CDR3, is SAVISQKPSRDICQRGTSLTIQCQVDSQVTMMFWYRQQPGQSLTLIATANQGSEATYESGFVIDKFPISRPNLTFSTLTVSNMSPEDSSIYLCSVEDRGYGYTFGSGTRLTVV.

CDR3 amino acids: CASSGNEQFF. Written as DNA, the CDR3 is TGTGCCAGCAGTGGCAATGAGCAGTTCTTC. J is TRBJ2-1 and V is TRBV2; no clear D. CDR1 and CDR2 (germline): SNHLY, FYNNEI. V was cut by 4 bases and J by 6 bases, with 1 base left in between. The CDR3 is made up of 10 amino acids.

The chain carries TRBV7-2 and TRBJ1-1; D remains unclear. Trimming left V 3 bases short and J 1 base short, with 6 bases between. This CDR3 region has 13 residues. Germline-derived CDR1 and CDR2 are SGHTA and FQGNSA. The CDR3, as DNA: TGTGCCAGCAGCTTTGCAGAGAACACTGAAGCTTTCTTT. Translated: CASSFAENTEAFF.

This clone appeared a few times. The rearrangement uses TRBV11-3 and TRBJ1-1, with 9 nucleotides matching TRBD1. V lost 5 bases, J lost 3 bases, and 4 bases stayed unmatched. Germline loops: CDR1 SGHNT, CDR2 YENEEA. CDR3 size: 14 residues. As DNA, the CDR3 is TGTGCCAGCAGCAGGGACAGGGTTGACACTGAAGCTTTCTTT. Its translation is CASSRDRVDTEAFF. The variable domain in full, with the rest retrieved from reference TRBV11-3 and TRBJ1-1, is EAGVVQSPRYKIIEKKQPVAFWCNPISGHNTLYWYLQNLGQGPELLIRYENEEAVDDSQLPKDRFSAERLKGVDSTLKIQPAELGDSAVYLCASSRDRVDTEAFFGQGTRLTVV.

This sequence joins TRBV7-6 and TRBJ1-5; no clear D. CDR3 length equals 15 residues. The ends were cut back, 5 bases at V and 1 base at J, with 12 bases in the middle. The V gene's germline CDR1 is SGHVS and CDR2 FNYEAQ. The CDR3 DNA reads as TGTGCCAGCAGCCTCGCTGTTGGAAGCAATCAGCCCCAGCATTTT. Translated: CASSLAVGSNQPQHF.

Remarks on this clone: The junction and the germline gene differ at one end; a read error may be behind it. The same CDR3 arises from other DNA sequences in this sample as well. V gene TRBV13 combines with J gene TRBJ2-5, with TRBD2 identical over 13 bases. The CDR3 runs to 15 residues. Germline V gives CDR1 PRHDT, CDR2 FYEKMQ (reference sequence). In nucleotides, the CDR3 is TGTGCCAGCAGCATCGGGACTAGCGGGGAAGAAACCCAGTACTTC. Protein product: CASSIGTSGEETQYF.